Listed here is a single TCR beta chain. Its antigen is not yet known. No clone much larger than this one lies a single base away; base qualities are absent. The sample is drawn from a study of CD8+ T cells in alopecia areata (dated by TCRdb to 2016 to 2019). Turning to the overall study: The treated patients, all with moderate-to-severe alopecia areata, were enrolled in an open-label pilot trial of oral tofacitinib given at 5 to 10 mg twice daily. Tofacitinib was given for 6 to 18 months, followed by 6 months of follow-up off drug to assess delayed response and recurrence. The study used high-throughput TCRbeta sequencing to examine T cell clonal expansion in alopecia areata, in both the C3H/HeJ mouse model and human patients. On the human side, TCRbeta sequencing was run on scalp tissue and on sorted CD4+ and CD8+ peripheral blood T cells from healthy controls and from alopecia areata patients with either patchy or totalis/universalis disease. Patients on tofacitinib were biopsied at baseline and after 4 and 24 weeks of treatment, and several of the patients also had a later scalp biopsy. Clonality in the scalp was compared among normal scalp (n=4), patchy alopecia areata scalp (n=8), and alopecia totalis/universalis scalp (n=8). The RNA source kit depended on sample type: the PAXgene miRNA kit for fixed scalp, the miRNeasy kit for PBMCs, and the RNeasy kit for mouse skin. TCRbeta CDR3 regions were amplified by immunoSEQ multiplex PCR with 35 Vbeta forward and 13 Jbeta reverse primers. Study-wide conclusions, independent of this receptor: Unlike mouse skin, where gammadelta T cells dominate, normal human skin contains resident alphabeta T cells that get sequenced too, which complicates analysis of the scalp TCR repertoire. TCR sequences shared between patients were less clear than in mice, possibly partly because of HLA diversity in the patient population. Compared with normal scalp, lesional scalp, particularly in alopecia totalis/universalis, had higher clonality and more expanded CD8+ clones, which suggests antigenic drive.

Reading the label with the study, this specimen's time point is: baseline before oral tofacitinib. Lesional scalp punch biopsies and peripheral blood were obtained from alopecia areata patients. After PBMCs were isolated by density centrifugation and stained for CD3, CD4 and CD8, a FACSAria was used to sort CD4+ and CD8+ T cells. The method behind the library was the immunoSEQ multiplex PCR assay. RNA was extracted from all samples and reverse transcribed into cDNA as template for TCR sequencing. SuperScript III was used to make first-strand cDNA, primed with a 2:1 mix of oligo-dT and random hexamers. A synthetic immune receptor repertoire was used to measure amplification bias, and any remaining bias was corrected computationally. Per the authors' processing: Raw reads were preprocessed to remove errors, and CDR3 was defined according to IMGT conventions as the region from the conserved cysteine to phenylalanine. Clonality was computed as 1 minus the Shannon entropy, with the entropy normalized by log2 of the number of productive unique TCRs. CD4 or CD8 identity of scalp clones was inferred by cross-referencing scalp TCRbeta sequences with sorted blood CD4 and CD8 repertoires. Here the immuneACCESS table is served through TCRdb, limited to in-frame sequences with V and J called. Missing clones are a known gap in these copies; in checked studies unresolved V genes cover under half, and the rest lacks a known reason. That table gives V, J and clone size, and the DNA gave D and trimming. The sample has around 140,000 clones on record, roughly 50% of them singletons. The ten largest clones take up around 20% of the sample.

The receptor comes from a human donor with alopecia areata. Sample: CD8+ T cells sorted from blood, taken at week 0.

The DNA reads as follows: TGTGCCAGCAGTTCGGGACAGCTAAATCAGCCCCAGCATTTT. This encodes CASSSGQLNQPQHF. Recombination linked TRBV27 to TRBJ1-5; the central 7 bases match TRBD1. V is pruned by 4 bases and J by 4 bases, leaving 4 bases of the junction without a gene match. The germline V gene (reference sequence) yields MNHEY for CDR1 and SMNVEV for CDR2. The CDR3, from cysteine to phenylalanine, totals 14 residues. Just CDR3 DNA is preserved here, 42 bases in frame from base 1.